Presented here are 32 T cell receptor beta chains from one specimen sequenced in a study of siplizumab effects on memory and regulatory T cells. Using immunoSEQ multiplex PCR, the repertoire was profiled, and TCRdb retains in-frame clones only, with some absent. The data hold over 100,000 clones, with roughly 94% observed a single time. The sequenced sample was Tregs sorted from blood. The receptors come from a human donor in good health.

This chain links TRBV19 with TRBJ2-3; TRBD2 agrees at 7 bases. Germline loops: CDR1 LNHDA, CDR2 SQIVND (reference sequence). The junction had 9 bases not matched to a gene; V was cut back by 2 bases and J by 7 bases. This CDR3 is 15 amino acids long. The CDR3 here is CASSIRLAFSHTQYF. The CDR3 region has the DNA TGTGCCAGTAGTATAAGACTAGCTTTCTCCCATACGCAGTATTTT.

The V gene is TRBV18, the J gene TRBJ2-1; TRBD1 matches 10 bases. The V gene end was trimmed by 4 bases and the J gene end by 4 bases; junction bases not matched to a gene: 4. The CDR3 sequence is 15 residues long. The germline V gene has CDR1 KGHSH and CDR2 LQKENI. CDR3 in amino acids: CASSRQGAGYNEQFF. As DNA, the CDR3 is TGTGCCAGCTCACGACAGGGGGCGGGGTACAATGAGCAGTTCTTC. Supplemented by reference TRBV18 and TRBJ2-1, the full variable domain reads NAGVMQNPRHLVRRRGQEARLRCSPMKGHSHVYWYRQLPEEGLKFMVYLQKENIIDESGMPKERFSAEFPKEGPSILRIQQVVRGDSAAYFCASSRQGAGYNEQFFGPGTRLTVL.

The chain joins TRBV5-4 to TRBJ2-3; 9 positions agree with TRBD2. Germline V gene lookup returns CDR1 SGHNT and CDR2 YYREEE (reference sequence). V lost 4 bases, J lost 6 bases, and 6 bases stayed unmatched. The CDR3 loop spans 14 amino acids. The CDR3 here is CASSPIAGVDTQYF. CDR3 DNA sequence: TGTGCCAGCAGCCCTATAGCGGGAGTGGATACGCAGTATTTT. Together with reference TRBV5-4 and TRBJ2-3, the CDR3 gives the full variable domain: ETGVTQSPTHLIKTRGQQVTLRCSSQSGHNTVSWYQQALGQGPQFIFQYYREEENGRGNFPPRFSGLQFPNYSSELNVNALELDDSALYLCASSPIAGVDTQYFGPGTRLTVL.

The gene calls are TRBV5-1 and TRBJ1-1, with D possibly TRBD1 on 5 matching bases. V lost 9 bases to trimming and J lost 1 base, with 13 bases between them. The CDR3 runs to 13 residues. Germline V lookup: CDR1 SGHRS, CDR2 YFSETQ. The CDR3 DNA sequence: TGCGCCACCAAGGACAACCCGAACACTGAAGCTTTCTTT. It translates to CATKDNPNTEAFF.

The chain employs TRBV7-9 and TRBJ2-1; the match to TRBD2 covers 9 bases. V dropped 4 bases and J dropped 2; count of bases not matched to a gene: 6. Germline V gene data show CDR1 as SEHNR and CDR2 as FQNEAQ (reference sequence). This CDR3 has 16 amino acids. The CDR3 DNA sequence: TGTGCCAGCAGCTCGATAGCGGGGGAAACCTACAATGAGCAGTTCTTC. Its translation is CASSSIAGETYNEQFF. The whole variable domain, remainder taken from reference TRBV7-9 and TRBJ2-1, is DTGVSQNPRHKITKRGQNVTFRCDPISEHNRLYWYRQTLGQGPEFLTYFQNEAQLEKSRLLSDRFSAERPKGSFSTLEIQRTEQGDSAMYLCASSSIAGETYNEQFFGPGTRLTVL.

This chain uses TRBV20-1 with TRBJ2-1, with a tentative D call TRBD1 (5 bases). Trimming cost V 7 bases and J 6 bases, with 10 bases left between them. This CDR3 is built from 11 residues. Germline CDR1 reads DFQATT; CDR2 reads SNEGSKA (reference sequence). The CDR3 loop is CSVEGVNEQFF. The CDR3 DNA reads TGCAGTGTTGAAGGGGTCAATGAGCAGTTCTTC.

The J gene is TRBJ1-1, the V gene TRBV5-1; D perhaps matches TRBD1 (6 bases). Germline-derived CDR1 and CDR2 are SGHRS and YFSETQ. V was pared by 1 base and J by 11 bases, with 9 bases between. This CDR3 has 11 amino acids. The CDR3 bases are TGCGCCAGCAGCTTGATGGGGGCGGCTTTCTTT. Its protein is CASSLMGAAFF.

This chain uses TRBV2 with TRBJ2-1; no reliable D call. The germline V gene has CDR1 SNHLY and CDR2 FYNNEI. V dropped 8 bases and J dropped 8 bases, with 13 bases sitting between them. CDR3 length equals 12 residues. The CDR3 bases are TGTGCCAGCCGAAAGGCTGGGGATGAGCAGTTCTTC. Translating gives CASRKAGDEQFF. The entire variable domain, with the rest obtained from reference TRBV2 and TRBJ2-1, is as follows: EPEVTQTPSHQVTQMGQEVILRCVPISNHLYFYWYRQILGQKVEFLVSFYNNEISEKSEIFDDQFSVERPDGSNFTLKIRSTKLEDSAMYFCASRKAGDEQFFGPGTRLTVL.

V usage is TRBV11-3 and J usage is TRBJ2-1; possibly TRBD1 for D (6 bases). V lost 5 bases to trimming and J lost 2 bases, with 10 bases between them. This CDR3 has 14 amino acids. The germline V gene has CDR1 SGHNT and CDR2 YENEEA. CDR3 sequence: CASSPRGTYNEQFF. Written as DNA, the CDR3 is TGTGCCAGCAGCCCCAGGGGAACCTACAATGAGCAGTTCTTC.

J is TRBJ1-1 and V is TRBV9; 8 bases map to TRBD1. Germline V gene data show CDR1 as SGDLS and CDR2 as YYNGEE. Losses at the gene ends were 4 bases for V and 3 bases for J; bases not matched to a gene: 5. This CDR3 is built from 14 residues. The CDR3 DNA reads as TGTGCCAGCAGCTCCCCAGGGGGCTACACTGAAGCTTTCTTT. Encoded protein: CASSSPGGYTEAFF.

The V and J genes are TRBV7-6 and TRBJ2-1, with D hard to call. Trimming pared 2 bases from V and 6 bases from J, leaving 5 bases between. CDR1 and CDR2 (germline): SGHVS, FNYEAQ. The CDR3 covers 12 residues. CDR3 DNA: TGTGCCAGCAGCTTACGGAGCAATGAGCAGTTCTTC. Translation gives CASSLRSNEQFF.

This rearrangement joins TRBV10-2 to TRBJ2-1, with 9 bases lining up with TRBD2. CDR1 is WSHSY and CDR2 is SAAADI in the germline V gene. This CDR3 is 15 amino acids long. The J segment lost 5 bases and the V segment lost 6 bases, leaving 8 bases of the junction unmatched. DNA for the CDR3: TGCGCCAGCAGGCCGGGGGGCGGGAGGGACAATGAGCAGTTCTTC. Its protein product is CASRPGGGRDNEQFF.

This sequence joins TRBV5-1 and TRBJ2-1, with 10 bases matching TRBD2. This CDR3 comprises 16 residues. V lost 2 bases and J lost 7; bases outside the gene matches: 9. From germline, CDR1 is SGHRS and CDR2 YFSETQ. The CDR3 nucleotides read TGCGCCAGCAGCTTAGATATAGCGGGGGGTTCTAATGAGCAGTTCTTC. It specifies CASSLDIAGGSNEQFF.

The V and J genes are TRBV5-1 and TRBJ2-3; possible D gene TRBD1, 6 bases. Per germline, CDR1 SGHRS and CDR2 YFSETQ. The CDR3 runs 14 residues. Trimming pared 6 bases from V and 5 bases from J, leaving 16 bases between. The chain's CDR3 is CASNRDTARDTQYF. In DNA, the CDR3 is TGCGCCAGCAACCGGGACACGGCACGAGATACGCAGTATTTT.

The rearrangement joins TRBV6-9 to TRBJ1-2, with 7 bases identical to TRBD1. This CDR3 contains 15 residues. Germline lookup yields CDR1 MNHGY and CDR2 SVAAGI. V lost 3 bases to trimming and J lost 7 bases; unmatched junction nucleotides: 11. CDR3 residues: CASSYNGQVDGGYTF. DNA of the CDR3: TGTGCCAGCAGTTACAACGGACAGGTTGATGGTGGCTACACCTTC.

This clone came up once. The chain recombines TRBV9 with TRBJ2-1; 7 nucleotides agree with TRBD2. Germline V gives CDR1 SGDLS, CDR2 YYNGEE. The CDR3 is 13 amino acids. Trimming cost V 0 bases and J 10 bases; bases outside gene matches: 4. CDR3 coding DNA: TGTGCCAGCAGCGTAGTTTTCGGGGGGGAGCAGTTCTTC. As protein: CASSVVFGGEQFF.

The chain recombines TRBV11-3 with TRBJ1-1, with D possibly matching TRBD1 (6 bases). Germline CDR1 and CDR2: SGHNT and YENEEA. The germline V and J ends were trimmed by 5 bases and 4 bases, with 14 bases remaining between them. This CDR3 contains 14 residues. For the CDR3, the DNA is TGTGCCAGCAGCCCCGGGCCCAGGGGCACTGAAGCTTTCTTT. This translates into CASSPGPRGTEAFF.

The CDR3 region is CASSLRGFTSYNEQFF. As DNA, the CDR3 is TGTGCCAGTAGTCTTCGTGGCTTTACCTCCTACAATGAGCAGTTCTTC. The chain employs TRBV19 and TRBJ2-1; the D is unclear. Per the germline V gene, CDR1 is LNHDA and CDR2 is SQIVND (reference sequence). This CDR3 has 16 amino acids. V lost 5 bases to trimming and J lost 0 bases, with 14 bases between them.

The CDR3, as DNA: TGTGCCAGCAGCTCTAGCGGGGGCACAGATACGCAGTATTTT. It codes for CASSSSGGTDTQYF. This chain uses TRBV7-9 with TRBJ2-3, with 9 bases lining up with TRBD2. The CDR3 runs to 14 residues. V trimming: 4 bases; J trimming: 1 base; junction bases outside the gene matches: 0. CDR1 is SEHNR, CDR2 FQNEAQ, per germline (reference sequence).

The chain carries TRBV6-4 and TRBJ1-2, with D possibly matching TRBD1 (6 bases). CDR1 is MRHNA and CDR2 is SNTAGT in the germline V gene. V was trimmed by 4 bases and J by 0 bases, leaving 9 bases between them. This CDR3 comprises 14 residues. The CDR3 nucleotides read TGTGCCAGCAGTGTCCGGGACACTAACTATGGCTACACCTTC. Protein: CASSVRDTNYGYTF.

This rearrangement joins TRBV6-5 to TRBJ2-1; 9 bases match TRBD2. The CDR3 spans 14 residues. Trimming took 8 bases from V and 1 from J; bases not matched to a gene: 3. The germline gives CDR1 MNHEY, CDR2 SVGAGI. CDR3 DNA: TGTGCCAGCCACAGCGGGGGGTCCTACAATGAGCAGTTCTTC. It yields the protein CASHSGGSYNEQFF.

CDR3 nucleotides: TGTGCCACCAGCAGAGATTGGGGGAGGAGGCGGTTCTACAATGAGCAGTTCTTC. It codes for CATSRDWGRRRFYNEQFF. This chain joins TRBV15 and TRBJ2-1; possible D gene TRBD2, 6 bases. The CDR3 is made up of 18 amino acids. Germline loops: CDR1 LNHNV, CDR2 YYDKDF (reference sequence). Trimming took 0 bases from V and 3 from J, leaving 18 bases between them.

In this sample, this clone turned up once. The chain links TRBV15 to TRBJ2-3; D call uncertain. Deletions cut 5 bases from V and 4 bases from J, with 16 bases between. The CDR3 contains 15 residues. The V gene's germline CDR1 is LNHNV and CDR2 YYDKDF (reference sequence). CDR3 residues: CATSSLTLIADTQYF. CDR3 DNA sequence: TGTGCCACCAGCTCTCTTACCCTGATAGCAGATACGCAGTATTTT.

V is TRBV7-2 and J is TRBJ2-7; the match to TRBD1 covers 7 bases. Trimming at V came to 1 base and at J to 2 bases, leaving 2 bases not matched to a gene. The CDR3 length is 14 residues. CDR1 is SGHTA and CDR2 is FQGNSA in the germline V gene. The CDR3 DNA reads as TGTGCCAGCAGCTTAGTCCAGGGGGCCTACGAGCAGTACTTC. This codes for CASSLVQGAYEQYF.

CDR3 amino acids: CASSQRTLLGNEQFF. CDR3 sequence (DNA): TGTGCCAGCAGCCAACGGACGTTACTAGGCAATGAGCAGTTCTTC. The chain uses TRBV7-9 and TRBJ2-1; possibly TRBD2 for D (5 bases). V lost 5 bases, J lost 6 bases, and 17 bases lay in between. The germline V gene encodes CDR1 SEHNR and CDR2 FQNEAQ (reference sequence). There are 15 residues in the CDR3.

This chain uses TRBV6-1 with TRBJ1-1, with 7 bases lining up with TRBD1. The CDR3 is 15 residues long. CDR1 and CDR2 (germline): MNHNS, SASEGT. V lost 6 bases and J lost 4; bases outside the gene matches: 11. CDR3 sequence (DNA): TGTGCCAGCAGGGGGAACAGGGGCAGGAGCACTGAAGCTTTCTTT. Translation gives CASRGNRGRSTEAFF.

The CDR3 DNA follows: TGTGCCATCAGTGACACACCTGGGGGCTACACCTTC. Amino acids: CAISDTPGGYTF. J is TRBJ1-2 and V is TRBV10-3; D is ambiguous. V lost 3 bases, J lost 8 bases, and 10 bases lay in between. CDR3 length: 12 amino acids. CDR1 and CDR2 (germline): ENHRY, SYGVKD.

This chain uses TRBV5-1 with TRBJ2-7; 8 bases are a match to TRBD1. The germline V gene encodes CDR1 SGHRS and CDR2 YFSETQ. Unmatched junction bases numbered 3, after V lost 4 bases and J lost 0 bases. The CDR3 covers 14 residues. CDR3 protein: CASSVTGDSYEQYF. CDR3 coding DNA: TGCGCCAGCAGCGTGACAGGGGACTCCTACGAGCAGTACTTC. Full variable domain (missing parts from reference TRBV5-1 and TRBJ2-7): KAGVTQTPRYLIKTRGQQVTLSCSPISGHRSVSWYQQTPGQGLQFLFEYFSETQRNKGNFPGRFSGRQFSNSRSEMNVSTLELGDSALYLCASSVTGDSYEQYFGPGTRLTVT.

This chain uses TRBV5-1 with TRBJ1-4, with D perhaps TRBD1 (5 bases). Germline V CDR1 and CDR2: SGHRS, YFSETQ. This CDR3 contains 16 residues. Trimming removed 5 bases at V and 0 bases at J, with 14 bases between. The CDR3 sequence is CASSVLQGATNEKLFF. CDR3 sequence (DNA): TGCGCCAGCAGTGTCCTCCAGGGCGCAACTAATGAAAAACTGTTTTTT.

The CDR3 nucleotides read TGTGCCAGCAGCCAAGTTGGCGGGACCTCCTACGAGCAGTACTTC. Its translation: CASSQVGGTSYEQYF. The J gene is TRBJ2-7, the V gene TRBV4-2, with a tentative D call TRBD2 (6 bases). The germline CDR1 and CDR2 sequences are LGHNA and YNFKEQ. CDR3 length equals 15 residues. The V gene lost 1 base and the J gene lost 0 bases, with 10 bases spanning the gap.

The chain employs TRBV5-1 and TRBJ2-1; D is ambiguous. The germline V and J ends were trimmed by 4 bases and 0 bases, with 23 bases remaining between them. Germline CDR1 SGHRS, CDR2 YFSETQ. This CDR3 comprises 19 residues. The CDR3 sequence is CASSPSVSGGTRSYNEQFF. The CDR3 DNA follows: TGCGCCAGCAGCCCCTCTGTCTCTGGCGGAACCCGCTCCTACAATGAGCAGTTCTTC.

V and J are TRBV6-1 and TRBJ1-4; D not resolved. Germline-derived CDR1 and CDR2 are MNHNS and SASEGT. Trimming stripped 3 bases from V and 8 bases from J, with 10 bases between. The CDR3 loop spans 13 amino acids. CDR3 region: CASSEGYKEKLFF. The CDR3 bases are TGTGCCAGCAGTGAGGGGTATAAAGAAAAACTGTTTTTT.